These 14 T cell receptor beta chains were all obtained from the same sample, sequenced in a study of T-cell reconstitution after alpha-beta-depleted transplantation in children. Preparation of the TCRbeta library was carried out with unique molecular identifiers. TCRdb analysed the PCR reads with MiXCR anew, one entry per CDR3 protein. Here the sample spans a few hundred thousand distinct CDR3 sequences, roughly 6.6% being singletons. The source was PBMCs, collected before TCRalphabeta/CD19-depleted stem cell transplant. These receptor sequences come from a boy aged 2-9 years with acute lymphoblastic leukemia, due to receive a stem cell transplant.

The V and J genes are TRBV18 and TRBJ2-3; the D call may be TRBD1 or TRBD2 (5 bases each). In germline, CDR1 is KGHSH, CDR2 LQKENI. CDR3 length: 15 amino acids. The germline V and J ends were trimmed by 3 bases and 2 bases, with 12 bases remaining between them. DNA of the CDR3: TGTGCCAGCTCACCTCCGGGGACGAACACAGATACGCAGTATTTT. Translated: CASSPPGTNTDTQYF.

This clonotype has a count of ten or more. This rearrangement joins TRBV20-1 to TRBJ2-5, with unresolved D. The length of the CDR3 is 13 residues. Per germline, CDR1 DFQATT and CDR2 SNEGSKA (reference sequence). The V gene lost 2 bases and the J gene lost 7 bases, with 14 bases spanning the gap. CDR3 nucleotide sequence: TGCAGTGCTAGACCCACGGACCTTGGGACCCAGTACTTC. It encodes CSARPTDLGTQYF.

This clonotype occurred many times. V gene TRBV29-1 combines with J gene TRBJ2-3, with D unclear. Germline V gene data show CDR1 as SQVTM and CDR2 as ANQGSEA. The V gene lost 4 bases and the J gene lost 0 bases, with 5 bases spanning the gap. There are 12 residues in the CDR3. The CDR3 sequence is CSVVTSTDTQYF. CDR3 DNA sequence: TGCAGCGTTGTTACTAGCACAGATACGCAGTATTTT.

There are many counts of this clonotype. This rearrangement joins TRBV28 to TRBJ2-1; 7 bases agree with TRBD1. Germline V CDR1 and CDR2: MDHEN, SYDVKM. After removal of 6 bases from V and 5 bases from J, the junction contained 1 base not matched to a gene. The length of the CDR3 is 12 residues. This CDR3 reads CASSGQDNEQFF. The CDR3 DNA sequence: TGTGCCAGCAGCGGACAGGACAATGAGCAGTTCTTC.

This clonotype was seen at least ten times. The chain combines TRBV5-6 with TRBJ1-1; D not resolved. This CDR3 is 16 amino acids long. CDR1 and CDR2 from the germline V gene are SGHDT and YYEEEE. V gave up 0 bases and J gave up 5 bases, with 17 bases separating them. The CDR3: CASSLGPRMGGTEAFF. CDR3 coding DNA: TGTGCCAGCAGCTTGGGTCCGCGCATGGGAGGTACTGAAGCTTTCTTT.

This clonotype was seen more than once but under ten times. This rearrangement joins TRBV4-2 to TRBJ2-4, with D possibly matching TRBD1 (5 bases). The CDR3 spans 16 residues. Germline CDR1 and CDR2: LGHNA and YNFKEQ. Trimming shortened V by 0 bases and J by 0 bases, and 9 bases separated the two germline ends. For the CDR3, the DNA is TGTGCCAGCAGCCAAGATAGGGGCTTAGCCAAAAACATTCAGTACTTC. Translation: CASSQDRGLAKNIQYF.

This clonotype occurred many times. The chain is built from TRBV20-1 and TRBJ2-7; TRBD1 agrees at 7 bases. The CDR3 runs to 14 residues. Germline loops: CDR1 DFQATT, CDR2 SNEGSKA (reference sequence). The V segment lost 6 bases and the J segment 0 bases; nucleotides outside the gene matches: 8. CDR3 protein: CSAGHRQGSYEQYF. CDR3 bases: TGCAGTGCCGGGCACCGACAGGGCTCCTACGAGCAGTACTTC.

This clonotype was seen ten or more times. The chain couples TRBV12-3 or TRBV12-4 to TRBJ2-3; TRBD1 or TRBD2 may be the D gene (5 bases each). The CDR3 length is 15 residues. V lost 4 bases and J 5 bases, leaving 16 bases between the germline ends. In nucleotides, the CDR3 is TGTGCCAGCAGTTCTATTGGGGGTATGGGAGATACGCAGTATTTT. Its translation is CASSSIGGMGDTQYF.

CDR3 DNA sequence: TGTGCCAGCAGCCTCAGAAGTAGAAAGGGAACCTATGGCTACACCTTC. It yields the protein CASSLRSRKGTYGYTF. This chain links TRBV3-1 with TRBJ1-2, with no clear D. The V end lost 4 bases, the J end lost 4 bases, and 19 bases lay between the germline ends. There are 16 residues in the CDR3. Germline V gene data show CDR1 as LGHDT and CDR2 as YNNKEL (reference sequence).

This clonotype has at least ten counts. The CDR3 reads CSVENPTSGLRYNEQFF. The CDR3 region has the DNA TGCAGCGTCGAAAATCCTACTAGCGGGTTGAGATACAATGAGCAGTTCTTC. The chain uses TRBV29-1 and TRBJ2-1, with 9 nucleotides matching TRBD2. Germline V gives CDR1 SQVTM, CDR2 ANQGSEA. The CDR3 has 17 amino acids. J lost 4 bases, V lost 6 bases, and 16 bases had no gene match.

The chain has TRBV5-1 and TRBJ1-2; D is unclear. CDR1 is SGHRS, CDR2 YFSETQ, per germline. V gave up 4 bases and J gave up 3 bases, with 19 bases separating them. This CDR3 has 16 residues. CDR3 region: CASSPDGSFNHYGYTF. CDR3 in DNA: TGCGCCAGCAGCCCCGACGGGAGCTTCAACCACTATGGCTACACCTTC.

The V and J genes are TRBV12-3 or TRBV12-4 and TRBJ2-3; 9 nucleotides align to TRBD2. V lost 7 bases, J lost 5 bases, and 10 bases stayed unmatched. The CDR3 loop spans 15 amino acids. CDR3 sequence: CASKWNSGGLDTQYF. The DNA of the CDR3 is TGTGCCAGCAAGTGGAATAGCGGGGGATTAGATACGCAGTATTTT.

The chain is built from TRBV20-1 and TRBJ2-5, with TRBD2 matching 9 bases. This CDR3 comprises 16 residues. Trimming removed 0 bases from V and 3 bases from J; junction bases left unmatched: 8. Germline assignment: CDR1 DFQATT and CDR2 SNEGSKA (reference sequence). In DNA form, the CDR3 reads TGCAGTGCTAGAGATTGGCTAGCGGGAATCGAAGAGACCCAGTACTTC. The encoded protein is CSARDWLAGIEETQYF.

This clonotype appeared many times. The V gene is TRBV7-2, the J gene TRBJ2-7; 7 nucleotides match TRBD2. V lost 1 base and J lost 3; bases outside the gene matches: 6. The CDR3 contains 15 residues. The germline gives CDR1 SGHTA, CDR2 FQGNSA. The CDR3 sequence: CASSLEAGVDYEQYF. The CDR3 DNA sequence: TGTGCCAGCAGCTTAGAGGCGGGGGTCGACTACGAGCAGTACTTC.